This T cell receptor beta chain is drawn from a study of blood T cells in healthy people across ages. Study results and caveats: The unknown donor CMV status may have confounded expanded clonotype changes. When one million T cells were used, diversity estimates were thought to be underestimates.

Alongside a J-beta primer mix, a sample-barcoded 5' primer served in a second PCR lasting about 7 to 11 cycles. TCRdb reanalysed the 5' RACE reads using MiXCR and keeps one entry per CDR3 protein. This sample has under 1 million distinct CDR3 sequences, with under 45% found just once. A note on this clonotype: Its antigen remains unidentified.

The CDR3 runs 17 residues. The chain uses TRBV21-1 and TRBJ2-7. TRBV21-1 is recorded as a pseudogene. The TCR comes from a man in his 60s in good health. Sequencing was done on a sample of blood. The DNA of the CDR3 is TGTGCCAGCAGCAAGTGCCGAGTCAGCAGAATATCCTACGAGCAGTACTTC. As protein: CASSKCRVSRISYEQYF.